This T cell receptor (beta chain) was recorded in a study of T cells and Merkel cell carcinoma outcomes. This CDR3 is built from 13 residues. Losses at the gene ends were 4 bases for V and 10 bases for J; bases not matched to a gene: 8. The germline V gene has CDR1 SGDLS and CDR2 YYNGEE. TCRdb's table, derived via immunoSEQ multiplex PCR, lists solely in-frame clones and lacks some. Among roughly 300 clones listed, roughly 98% were seen once. Specimen: tumor tissue from Merkel cell carcinoma. The gene calls are TRBV9 and TRBJ1-2, with 9 positions matching TRBD1. The receptor was derived from a human donor with Merkel cell carcinoma. For the CDR3, the DNA is TGTGCCAGCAGCCCGGGACAGGGAGGAGACTACACCTTC. Translating gives CASSPGQGGDYTF.